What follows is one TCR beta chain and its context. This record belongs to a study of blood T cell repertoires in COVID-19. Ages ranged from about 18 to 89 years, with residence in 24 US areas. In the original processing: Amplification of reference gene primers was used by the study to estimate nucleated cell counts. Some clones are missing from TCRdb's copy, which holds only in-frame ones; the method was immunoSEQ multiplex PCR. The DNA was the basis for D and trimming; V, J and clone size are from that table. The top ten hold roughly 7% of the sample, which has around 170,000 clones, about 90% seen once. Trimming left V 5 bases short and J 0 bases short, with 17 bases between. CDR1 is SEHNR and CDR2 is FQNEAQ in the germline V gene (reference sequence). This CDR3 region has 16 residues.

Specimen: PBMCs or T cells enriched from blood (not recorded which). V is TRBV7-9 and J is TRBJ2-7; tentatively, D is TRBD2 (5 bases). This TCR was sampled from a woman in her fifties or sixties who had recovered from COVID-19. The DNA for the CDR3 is TGTGCCAGCAGCCCATCCCGGGGTAAACTCTCCTACGAGCAGTACTTC. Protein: CASSPSRGKLSYEQYF.